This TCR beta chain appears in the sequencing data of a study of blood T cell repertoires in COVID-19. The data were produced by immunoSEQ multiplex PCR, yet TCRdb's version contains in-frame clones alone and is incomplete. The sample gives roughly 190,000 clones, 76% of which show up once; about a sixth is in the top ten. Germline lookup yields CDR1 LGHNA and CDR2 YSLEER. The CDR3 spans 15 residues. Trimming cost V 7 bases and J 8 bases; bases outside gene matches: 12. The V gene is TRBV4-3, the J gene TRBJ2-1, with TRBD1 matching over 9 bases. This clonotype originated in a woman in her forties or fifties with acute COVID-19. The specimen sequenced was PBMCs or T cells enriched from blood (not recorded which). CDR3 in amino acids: CASTVSGTGSDEQFF. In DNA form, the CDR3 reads TGCGCCAGCACCGTATCCGGGACAGGGTCCGATGAGCAGTTCTTC.